The rows below give T cell receptor beta chains drawn from one sample of a study of cytomegalovirus exposure and HLA in healthy donors. The data were produced by immunoSEQ multiplex PCR, yet TCRdb's version contains in-frame clones alone and is incomplete. The sample yields about 130,000 clones, 60% to 85% seen once. Sequenced material: PBMCs. Source of these receptors: a female donor in good health and CMV-seronegative. Each CDR3 is given without its conserved first and last residue. D genes are given only for firm matches.

D gene: TRBD2; CDR3 length: 12; J gene: TRBJ2-7; V gene: TRBV19; CDR3 protein: ASSIGTSSYEQY
D gene: .; CDR3 length: 12; J gene: TRBJ1-1; V gene: TRBV7-9; CDR3 protein: ASRAYDGNTEAF
D gene: .; CDR3 length: 12; J gene: TRBJ2-1; V gene: TRBV6-5; CDR3 protein: ASSWGTFYNEQF
D gene: .; CDR3 length: 12; J gene: TRBJ2-1; V gene: TRBV5-1; CDR3 protein: ASSSRALGNEQF
D gene: .; CDR3 length: 12; J gene: TRBJ2-1; V gene: TRBV15; CDR3 protein: ATSRDRRSNEQF
D gene: .; CDR3 length: 12; J gene: TRBJ1-2; V gene: TRBV5-1; CDR3 protein: ASSVTIDSYGYT
D gene: TRBD1; CDR3 length: 18; J gene: TRBJ1-2; V gene: TRBV27; CDR3 protein: ASSPLRVLGQGPPIYGYT
D gene: TRBD1; CDR3 length: 15; J gene: TRBJ2-7; V gene: TRBV5-1; CDR3 protein: ASSLGTDRGTPYEQY
D gene: .; CDR3 length: 13; J gene: TRBJ2-2; V gene: TRBV18; CDR3 protein: ASSGTLTNTGELF
D gene: .; CDR3 length: 10; J gene: TRBJ1-2; V gene: TRBV30; CDR3 protein: AWSLREWGYT
D gene: TRBD1; CDR3 length: 13; J gene: TRBJ2-7; V gene: TRBV5-1; CDR3 protein: ASSSGGQPTYEQY
D gene: TRBD2; CDR3 length: 13; J gene: TRBJ2-5; V gene: TRBV11-2; CDR3 protein: ASSIQTSGEETQY
D gene: .; CDR3 length: 11; J gene: TRBJ1-1; V gene: TRBV29-1; CDR3 protein: SVEGRSNPEAF
D gene: .; CDR3 length: 15; J gene: TRBJ2-7; V gene: TRBV18; CDR3 protein: ASSSQGVAGRRDEQY